These 28 T cell receptor beta chains came from one sample sequenced in a study of regulatory T cells in long-lasting Graves disease (dated by TCRdb to about 2021). The library relied on multiplex PCR. Sequencing relied on an Illumina HiSeq 4000. TCR beta libraries were built with iRepertoire HTBI primers and Arm-PCR amplification of CDR3 regions. TCRdb reprocessing: public reads trimmed at Q25 with fastp, clones called with MiXCR, in-frame beta chains kept. Every CDR3 protein is listed once, alongside the most common genes and DNA of its rows. Recorded for this sample are 400,000 to 500,000 distinct CDR3 sequences; roughly 15% of them occurred a single time. The ten largest clones capture roughly 15% of the sample. The time point label here, explained by the study, means: newly diagnosed GD, antithyroid drugs for less than 3 months. For both TCR sequencing and RNA sequencing, RNA was extracted from PBMCs using TRIzol.

The same sample was also studied in work on T cells in Graves' hyperthyroidism and ophthalmopathy.

This specimen was peripheral blood mononuclear cells (PBMCs), taken at new diagnosis, from a patient treated with antithyroid drugs. The receptors were sampled from a woman aged 45-65 years with Graves disease. Donor details come from another sample of the same person, matched by shared clones.

This chain uses TRBV2 with TRBJ1-6, with 7 bases matching TRBD1. This CDR3 contains 15 residues. V shed 7 bases, J shed 7 bases, and the junction held 10 bases outside the gene matches. Germline V gene sequence: CDR1 SNHLY, CDR2 FYNNEI. CDR3 DNA sequence: TGTGCCAGCATACTACAGGGGACAGAGAATTCACCCCTCCACTTT. Translating it yields CASILQGTENSPLHF.

The V call is TRBV5-1, the J call TRBJ1-5, with 9 positions matching TRBD1. The length of the CDR3 is 15 residues. V dropped 4 bases and J dropped 7; count of bases not matched to a gene: 9. Germline V gives CDR1 SGHRS, CDR2 YFSETQ. The CDR3 reads CASSPDRGFGQPQHF. The CDR3 DNA is TGCGCCAGCAGCCCAGACAGGGGGTTCGGACAGCCCCAGCATTTT.

In this sample, this clonotype turned up many times. The chain combines TRBV2 with TRBJ1-5, with a weak D call TRBD1 (5 bases). The V gene's germline CDR1 is SNHLY and CDR2 FYNNEI. The V end lost 4 bases, the J end lost 9 bases, and 19 bases lay between the germline ends. This CDR3 comprises 15 residues. The CDR3 DNA reads TGTGCCAGCAGTGGGCAGACGGGGGTTTCGGGGCCCCAGCATTTT. Protein: CASSGQTGVSGPQHF. The variable domain in full, completed from reference TRBV2 and TRBJ1-5, reads EPEVTQTPSHQVTQMGQEVILRCVPISNHLYFYWYRQILGQKVEFLVSFYNNEISEKSEIFDDQFSVERPDGSNFTLKIRSTKLEDSAMYFCASSGQTGVSGPQHFGDGTRLSIL.

This clonotype was seen at least ten times. The chain uses TRBV7-9 and TRBJ2-1; 9 bases fit TRBD2. V gave up 1 base and J gave up 7 bases; unmatched junction bases: 8. CDR3 length: 16 amino acids. Germline V gene data show CDR1 as SEHNR and CDR2 as FQNEAQ (reference sequence). The CDR3 loop reads CASSLVALAGINEQFF. The CDR3 nucleotides are TGTGCCAGCAGCTTAGTTGCTCTAGCGGGAATAAATGAGCAGTTCTTC. The whole variable domain, remainder taken from reference TRBV7-9 and TRBJ2-1, is DTGVSQNPRHKITKRGQNVTFRCDPISEHNRLYWYRQTLGQGPEFLTYFQNEAQLEKSRLLSDRFSAERPKGSFSTLEIQRTEQGDSAMYLCASSLVALAGINEQFFGPGTRLTVL.

This clonotype was detected many times. V and J are TRBV6-5 and TRBJ2-5; D may be TRBD2 (5 bases). Per the germline V gene, CDR1 is MNHEY and CDR2 is SVGAGI. This CDR3 spans 15 amino acids. Trimming pared 2 bases from V and 2 bases from J, leaving 12 bases between. CDR3 in amino acids: CASSYNTRGQETQYF. CDR3 DNA: TGTGCCAGCAGTTACAATACCCGGGGACAAGAGACCCAGTACTTC.

This clonotype was counted ten times or more. The rearrangement joins TRBV3-1 to TRBJ1-2, with 7 bases identical to TRBD1. The germline CDR1 and CDR2 sequences are LGHDT and YNNKEL (reference sequence). V shed 3 bases, J shed 5 bases, and the junction held 9 bases outside the gene matches. This CDR3 is 15 amino acids long. Here the CDR3 DNA reads TGTGCCAGCAGCCATCCCTCCGGACAGGCTTATGGCTACACCTTC. Translation gives CASSHPSGQAYGYTF. Together with reference TRBV3-1 and TRBJ1-2, the CDR3 gives the full variable domain: DTAVSQTPKYLVTQMGNDKSIKCEQNLGHDTMYWYKQDSKKFLKIMFSYNNKELIINETVPNRFSPKSPDKAHLNLHINSLELGDSAVYFCASSHPSGQAYGYTFGSGTRLTVV.

This clonotype was seen only a few times. V usage is TRBV24-1 and J usage is TRBJ2-3; 11 nucleotides match TRBD2. The ends lost 10 bases at V and 7 bases at J; junction bases unmatched: 12. The CDR3 runs to 15 residues. Germline CDR1 and CDR2: KGHDR and SFDVKD. CDR3 sequence (DNA): TGTGCCACTCGAGAGGGACTAGCGGACGGGAATACGCAGTATTTT. It codes for CATREGLADGNTQYF.

The sample holds many counts of this clonotype. This chain uses TRBV20-1 with TRBJ2-7; D remains ambiguous. Trimming shortened V by 1 base and J by 3 bases, and 13 bases separated the two germline ends. Germline V gene data show CDR1 as DFQATT and CDR2 as SNEGSKA (reference sequence). There are 14 residues in the CDR3. The CDR3 DNA follows: TGCAGTGCTAGAGTGTTGCGGACCATCTACGAGCAGTACTTC. It is translated as CSARVLRTIYEQYF.

The V gene is TRBV20-1, the J gene TRBJ1-4; 7 bases align to TRBD1. The CDR3 has 13 residues. Trimming took 6 bases from V and 5 from J; bases not matched to a gene: 6. The germline V gene encodes CDR1 DFQATT and CDR2 SNEGSKA (reference sequence). In DNA form, the CDR3 reads TGCAGTGCAACACCGGGACAGAATGAAAAACTGTTTTTT. It translates to CSATPGQNEKLFF.

This clonotype was detected ten times or more. A junction end diverges from the germline sequence, so it may reflect a read error. The CDR3 nucleotides read TGTGCCAGCAGTTACTACCGGGACACCAAGGAAGAAACCCAGTACTTC. Residues: CASSYYRDTKEETQYF. V usage is TRBV6-2 or TRBV6-3 and J usage is TRBJ2-5; D perhaps matches TRBD1 (6 bases). Germline V gene data show CDR1 as MNHEY and CDR2 as SVGEGT. The CDR3 is made up of 16 amino acids.

This clonotype was counted at least ten times. V is TRBV30 and J is TRBJ2-3; D unclear. V shed 5 bases and J shed 5 bases, with 11 bases lying between them. This CDR3 spans 12 amino acids. The germline CDR1 and CDR2 sequences are GTSNPN and SVGIG (reference sequence). CDR3 residues: CAWLSGGDTQYF. The CDR3 nucleotides read TGTGCCTGGCTCTCAGGCGGAGATACGCAGTATTTT.

The chain recombines TRBV6-2 or TRBV6-3 with TRBJ2-1; 8 bases map to TRBD2. CDR3 length: 13 residues. Germline CDR1 MNHEY, CDR2 SVGEGT. The junction had 3 bases not matched to a gene; V was cut back by 4 bases and J by 7 bases. The CDR3 here is CASSLGLGNEQFF. The CDR3 nucleotides read TGTGCCAGCAGTTTGGGACTAGGGAATGAGCAGTTCTTC.

The V and J genes are TRBV20-1 and TRBJ1-5; 7 positions match TRBD1. This CDR3 is 14 amino acids long. J was trimmed by 1 base and V by 3 bases; bases with no gene match: 3. Looked up from germline, CDR1 is DFQATT and CDR2 is SNEGSKA (reference sequence). In DNA, the CDR3 is TGCAGTGCTAGCTGGGACAGAAGCAATCAGCCCCAGCATTTT. This sequence encodes CSASWDRSNQPQHF.

The sample holds many counts of this clonotype. The chain is built from TRBV20-1 and TRBJ1-4; D remains unclear. The CDR3 covers 14 residues. Germline V gene data show CDR1 as DFQATT and CDR2 as SNEGSKA (reference sequence). The V gene lost 5 bases and the J gene lost 0 bases, with 10 bases spanning the gap. The CDR3: CSAPRLATNEKLFF. In DNA form, the CDR3 reads TGCAGTGCTCCACGATTGGCAACTAATGAAAAACTGTTTTTT.

This clonotype was counted only a few times. The V call is TRBV28, the J call TRBJ1-6; 8 bases line up with TRBD1. The CDR3 length is 15 residues. Germline V CDR1 and CDR2: MDHEN, SYDVKM. V lost 3 bases and J lost 10; bases outside the gene matches: 8. CDR3 DNA sequence: TGTGCCAGCAGTTTTTACCAGGGGGCGCGGTCACCCCTCCACTTT. Amino acids: CASSFYQGARSPLHF.

The rearrangement joins TRBV5-1 to TRBJ2-3; D gene uncertain. Trimming removed 3 bases from V and 0 bases from J, with 11 bases in between. Per germline, CDR1 SGHRS and CDR2 YFSETQ. The CDR3 runs to 15 residues. The CDR3 nucleotides read TGCGCCAGCAGCTACCAACGGGCTAGCACAGATACGCAGTATTTT. Protein sequence: CASSYQRASTDTQYF.

The chain couples TRBV27 to TRBJ2-5, with 7 bases aligning to TRBD2. CDR3 size: 14 residues. J was trimmed by 3 bases and V by 3 bases; bases with no gene match: 4. Germline V lookup: CDR1 MNHEY, CDR2 SMNVEV (reference sequence). CDR3 bases: TGTGCCAGCAGTTTTAGGCGGGAGAAAGAGACCCAGTACTTC. It specifies CASSFRREKETQYF.

The chain recombines TRBV28 with TRBJ2-2; TRBD2 matches at 8 bases. Germline V gene data show CDR1 as MDHEN and CDR2 as SYDVKM. This CDR3 spans 15 amino acids. After removal of 5 bases from V and 5 bases from J, the junction contained 7 bases not matched to a gene. CDR3: CASSIIAGLTGELFF. CDR3 nucleotide sequence: TGTGCCAGCAGTATCATAGCGGGGCTGACCGGGGAGCTGTTTTTT.

This clonotype occurred many times. The chain carries TRBV7-6 and TRBJ2-7, with 7 bases fitting TRBD1. The CDR3 has 14 residues. Germline CDR1 and CDR2: SGHVS and FNYEAQ. V dropped 5 bases and J dropped 2; count of bases not matched to a gene: 6. Here the CDR3 DNA reads TGTGCCAGCAGCACGGGACAGTCCCCCTACGAGCAGTACTTC. Protein: CASSTGQSPYEQYF.

The table lists this clonotype with many counts. The CDR3 DNA is TGTGCCAGCAGTCCTATTATTTCCAAGGGGGCCGGGGGGACCCAGTACTTC. Encoded protein: CASSPIISKGAGGTQYF. This chain links TRBV27 with TRBJ2-5; a weak D match, TRBD1 (7 bases). Germline CDR1 and CDR2: MNHEY and SMNVEV (reference sequence). The CDR3 runs to 17 residues. With 5 bases removed from V and 7 bases from J, the gap between germline ends came to 26 bases.

This clonotype was detected a few times. As DNA, the CDR3 is TGTGCCAGCAGTGAAGCGGAGGGTACCCAGGCCCAGTACTTC. Its protein is CASSEAEGTQAQYF. The chain combines TRBV6-2 or TRBV6-3 with TRBJ2-5; possibly TRBD2 for D (6 bases). V was clipped by 5 bases and J by 9 bases, with 19 bases between them. Germline CDR1 reads MNHEY; CDR2 reads SVGEGT. The CDR3 sequence is 14 residues long.

The V and J genes are TRBV2 and TRBJ2-4; D is possibly TRBD1 or TRBD2 (6 bases each). The CDR3 is made up of 14 amino acids. V lost 3 bases and J 15 bases, leaving 21 bases between the germline ends. Looked up from germline, CDR1 is SNHLY and CDR2 is FYNNEI. This CDR3 reads CASSEERGVSVLYF. DNA of the CDR3: TGTGCCAGCAGTGAGGAGAGGGGGGTTAGCGTACTGTACTTC.

This clonotype occurred a few times. This chain uses TRBV24-1 with TRBJ2-2; perhaps TRBD2 as D (5 bases). V lost 4 bases and J 1 base, leaving 15 bases between the germline ends. The CDR3 is 17 residues long. The germline V gene encodes CDR1 KGHDR and CDR2 SFDVKD. This CDR3 is CATSDRAAGRNTGELFF. The CDR3 nucleotides are TGTGCCACCAGTGACCGGGCCGCGGGCCGGAACACCGGGGAGCTGTTTTTT.

The chain has TRBV3-1 and TRBJ2-7; 9 bases align to TRBD2. V shed 8 bases and J 3 bases; nucleotides not matched to a gene: 8. The CDR3 covers 14 residues. CDR1 is LGHDT and CDR2 is YNNKEL in the germline V gene (reference sequence). This CDR3 reads CASSFRGRDYEQYF. CDR3 DNA: TGTGCCAGCTCGTTTCGCGGGAGGGACTACGAGCAGTACTTC.

This clonotype was counted many times. The chain combines TRBV13 with TRBJ1-2, with D possibly matching TRBD1 (5 bases). CDR1 PRHDT and CDR2 FYEKMQ come from the germline V gene (reference sequence). Trimming pared 0 bases from V and 7 bases from J, leaving 12 bases between. The CDR3 contains 14 residues. The CDR3 coding sequence is TGTGCCAGCAGCTTAGGCGCGGGGGACGGTGGCTACACCTTC. Translated, it gives CASSLGAGDGGYTF. The entire variable domain, with the rest obtained from reference TRBV13 and TRBJ1-2, is as follows: AAGVIQSPRHLIKEKRETATLKCYPIPRHDTVYWYQQGPGQDPQFLISFYEKMQSDKGSIPDRFSAQQFSDYHSELNMSSLELGDSALYFCASSLGAGDGGYTFGSGTRLTVV.

This clonotype was counted at least ten times. This chain connects TRBV5-1 to TRBJ2-3, with D perhaps matching TRBD1 (7 bases). Trimming took 8 bases from V and 3 from J, leaving 16 bases between them. This CDR3 has 14 residues. Germline lookup yields CDR1 SGHRS and CDR2 YFSETQ. The CDR3 is CASMEGAVTDTQYF. CDR3 in DNA: TGCGCCAGTATGGAGGGGGCAGTGACAGATACGCAGTATTTT.

V usage is TRBV20-1 and J usage is TRBJ2-1, with 11 bases that match TRBD2. The ends lost 5 bases at V and 6 bases at J; junction bases unmatched: 15. This CDR3 has 17 residues. CDR1 DFQATT and CDR2 SNEGSKA come from the germline V gene (reference sequence). This CDR3 is CSAEINRLAGSTNEQFF. In DNA, the CDR3 is TGCAGTGCTGAGATTAATAGACTAGCGGGATCGACCAATGAGCAGTTCTTC.

This clonotype occurred a few times. The chain links TRBV24-1 to TRBJ2-7; a weak D match, TRBD2 (5 bases). The V gene lost 3 bases and the J gene lost 5 bases, with 13 bases spanning the gap. The germline V gene encodes CDR1 KGHDR and CDR2 SFDVKD. CDR3 size: 14 residues. The CDR3 here is CATSDPIRGHEQYF. For the CDR3, the DNA is TGTGCCACCAGTGATCCTATTCGGGGTCACGAGCAGTACTTC.